The clone carrying this TCR beta chain was seen a few times. The antigen is not known. Per sample, extraction of total RNA gave at least 6 micrograms in every case. This sample was included in a study of blood T cells in healthy people across ages. On the study more broadly: Every two T cells gave about one barcoded beta molecule via template switching. Regarding the study as a whole: Bulk PBMC profiling left naive and antigen-experienced comparisons inconclusive.

CDR1 is LGHNA, CDR2 YNFKEQ, per germline. Trimming took off 0 bases at V and 5 bases at J, with 13 bases between the two ends. This CDR3 comprises 15 residues. Together with a sample-barcoded 5' primer, a J-beta primer mix was included in a second PCR lasting roughly 6 to 12 cycles. TCRdb used MiXCR to reprocess the 5' RACE reads, holding one entry per CDR3 protein. The data hold 650,000 to 1,000,000 distinct CDR3 sequences, with approximately 35% observed a single time. Sequencing was carried out using blood. The origin of this receptor is a man aged 18-30 years in good health. The gene calls are TRBV4-2 and TRBJ1-2; D possibly corresponds to TRBD1 (6 bases). CDR3 protein: CASSQEGGRRYGYTF. The CDR3, as DNA: TGTGCCAGCAGCCAAGAAGGGGGTAGGAGGTATGGCTACACCTTC.